These T cell receptor beta chains were read from a single sample in a study of regulatory T cells in long-lasting Graves disease. TCRdb fed the multiplex PCR reads into MiXCR, producing one record per CDR3 protein. In the table there are 400,000 or so distinct CDR3 sequences, 23% of which are singletons. Sequencing was performed on peripheral blood mononuclear cells (PBMCs), taken when the disease was refractory, from a patient treated with antithyroid drugs. These receptors originate from a female donor with Graves disease. Both conserved end residues are part of each CDR3. The D gene is left open where the match is weak. Size values are once, few and many counts, or a class for expanded clones, and some rows have none.

- | TRBJ1-5 | TRBV2 | many | TGTGCCAGCAGTGTGGACACCCAAAGCAATCAGCCCCAGCATTTT | CASSVDTQSNQPQHF
- | TRBJ2-3 | TRBV20-1 | - | TGCAGTGCTAGTAGTTTCTCAGCGGACCGGGGCACAGATACGCAGTATTTT | CSASSFSADRGTDTQYF
TRBD2 | TRBJ2-2 | TRBV20-1 | - | TGCAGTGTTACTAGCGGGATGACCGGGGAGCTGTTTTTT | CSVTSGMTGELFF
- | TRBJ1-4 | TRBV28 | few | TGTGCCAGCAGTCTACACAACAGGCAGGAAAAACTGTTTTTT | CASSLHNRQEKLFF
TRBD2 | TRBJ2-1 | TRBV11-1 | - | TGTGCCAGCAGCTTAAGCCTAGCGGGGGACAATGAGCAGTTCTTC | CASSLSLAGDNEQFF
TRBD1 | TRBJ1-4 | TRBV5-1 | - | TGCGCCAGCAGCAATAGACAGGGTTCGAGAAATGAAAAACTGTTTTTT | CASSNRQGSRNEKLFF
TRBD1 | TRBJ1-1 | TRBV2 | many | TGTGCCAGCAGTAAGGGACAGAAGAACACTGAAGCTTTCTTT | CASSKGQKNTEAFF
- | TRBJ1-5 | TRBV7-9 | few | TGTGCCAGCAGCTATGTAAATCAGCCCCAGCATTTT | CASSYVNQPQHF
TRBD1 | TRBJ2-7 | TRBV6-1 | - | TGTGCCAGCAGTCAGGGGGCCTACTCCCACGAGCAGTACTTC | CASSQGAYSHEQYF
- | TRBJ1-2 | TRBV7-2 | few | TGTGCCAGCAGCTCAGAGGTTAGCTATGGCTACACCTTC | CASSSEVSYGYTF
- | TRBJ1-1 | TRBV5-1 | - | TGCGCCAGCAGCTTGGCGGCGGGCCGAAACACTGAAGCTTTCTTT | CASSLAAGRNTEAFF
- | TRBJ1-2 | TRBV30 | - | TGTGCCTGGAGTGTATCAGGGTTGGGCGGCTACACCTTC | CAWSVSGLGGYTF
- | TRBJ2-7 | TRBV6-2/TRBV6-3 | few | TGTGCCAGCAGCCTAATATGGGGGAGCTCCTACGAGCAGTACTTC | CASSLIWGSSYEQYF
- | TRBJ2-1 | TRBV5-1 | once | TGCGCCAGCAGCTTTAGTGACAATGAGCAGTTCTTC | CASSFSDNEQFF
TRBD1 | TRBJ2-7 | TRBV20-1 | many | TGCAGTGCTAGAGATCGAGGGGGCCCATCCTACGAGCAGTACTTC | CSARDRGGPSYEQYF
- | TRBJ2-5 | TRBV2 | many | TGTGCCAGCAGACGGGGTCCGAGTCAAGAGACCCAGTACTTC | CASRRGPSQETQYF
- | TRBJ2-1 | TRBV5-5 | - | TGTGCCAGCTGGCGAAACGAGGATGAGCAGTTCTTC | CASWRNEDEQFF
TRBD2 | TRBJ2-1 | TRBV10-1 | many | TGCGCCAGCTTCGCGAGAGCGGGAGCGAGCTCCTACAATGAGCAGTTCTTC | CASFARAGASSYNEQFF
TRBD1 | TRBJ2-7 | TRBV2 | - | TGTGCCAGCTGTCCCTGGACAGGGGTGGACGAGCAGTACTTC | CASCPWTGVDEQYF
TRBD1 | TRBJ2-2 | TRBV20-1 | - | TGCAGTGCTTCTCGGGGACAGATGAACACCGGGGAGCTGTTTTTT | CSASRGQMNTGELFF
- | TRBJ2-7 | TRBV18 | few | TGTGCCAGCTCACCACCGCGGCAGGAAGGCACCTACGAGCAGTACTTC | CASSPPRQEGTYEQYF
TRBD1 | TRBJ1-1 | TRBV20-1 | few | TGCAGTGCTAGAGAAGGGACAGGGAGGAACACTGAAGCTTTCTTT | CSAREGTGRNTEAFF
- | TRBJ2-5 | TRBV3-1 | many | TGTGCCAGCAGCCAATTTTCGGGGGCTCGGGAGACCCAGTACTTC | CASSQFSGARETQYF
- | TRBJ2-5 | TRBV7-2 | many | TGTGCCAGCAGCTTTCAACTCCAAGAGACCCAGTACTTC | CASSFQLQETQYF
TRBD2 | TRBJ2-5 | TRBV6-1 | - | TGTGCCAGCAGTCAGCACTGGACTAGCCAAGAGACCCAGTACTTC | CASSQHWTSQETQYF
- | TRBJ1-1 | TRBV28 | many | TGTGCCAGTCGAACCGGGGGGCAGGTTGGTGAAGCTTTCTTT | CASRTGGQVGEAFF
- | TRBJ1-2 | TRBV19 | few | TGTGCCAGTAGCTTATCCCTTGGACTCAACTATGGCTACACCTTC | CASSLSLGLNYGYTF
- | TRBJ2-3 | TRBV29-1 | few | TGCAGCGTTGGCCCCCAGGATACGCAGTATTTT | CSVGPQDTQYF
- | TRBJ1-5 | TRBV5-1 | - | TGTGCCAGCAGCTCCCAGTCCTATCAGCCCCAGCATTTT | CASSSQSYQPQHF
- | TRBJ2-7 | TRBV3-1 | few | TGTGCCAGCAGCCAAGATCACGAGCAGTACTTC | CASSQDHEQYF
- | TRBJ1-2 | TRBV7-9 | - | TGTGCCAGCAGCTTATCAGGGGCACATGGCTACACCTTC | CASSLSGAHGYTF